A selection of T cell receptor beta chains follows, all from one sample in a study of T-cell reconstitution after alpha-beta-depleted transplantation in children. Each CDR3 protein gets one entry after TCRdb re-called the PCR reads with MiXCR. This sample carries 350,000 to 500,000 distinct CDR3 sequences, roughly 43% of them seen once, and the ten largest clones take 27%. This sample comprised PBMCs, obtained before TCRalphabeta/CD19-depleted stem cell transplant. The receptors were sampled from a girl aged 2-10 years with aplastic anemia, due to receive a stem cell transplant. The CDR3 runs from the conserved cysteine through the conserved F or W. A D gene is named only where the DNA matches it firmly. Size is stated for part of the rows, as once, few or many counts, or as a class when the clone is expanded.

>-|TRBV6-2/TRBV6-3|-|TRBJ1-1
CASKASPGGTEAFF
TGTGCCAGCAAGGCCAGCCCAGGAGGTACTGAAGCTTTCTTT
>-|TRBV29-1|-|TRBJ2-1
CSVLYLGNEQFF
TGCAGCGTTCTCTACCTAGGCAATGAGCAGTTCTTC
>-|TRBV20-1|TRBD1|TRBJ1-2
CSARPGQFYGYTF
TGCAGTGCTCGCCCGGGACAGTTCTATGGCTACACCTTC
>-|TRBV29-1|-|TRBJ2-1
CSVNSYNEQFF
TGCAGCGTTAACAGCTACAATGAGCAGTTCTTC
>many|TRBV7-3|TRBD2|TRBJ2-1
CASSLDIAGTYNEQFF
TGTGCCAGCAGCTTAGATATAGCGGGAACCTACAATGAGCAGTTCTTC
>few|TRBV9|-|TRBJ2-7
CASSPRGEDPYEQYF
TGTGCCAGCAGCCCCCGTGGGGAGGACCCCTACGAGCAGTACTTC
>many|TRBV7-2|TRBD1|TRBJ1-5
CASSPDRGYGNQPQHF
TGTGCCAGCAGCCCGGACAGGGGCTATGGCAATCAGCCCCAGCATTTT
>-|TRBV29-1|TRBD2|TRBJ2-7
CSVPSGRAAYEQYF
TGCAGCGTTCCTAGCGGGAGGGCCGCCTACGAGCAGTACTTC
>-|TRBV20-1|-|TRBJ2-7
CSAKLLASYEQYF
TGCAGTGCTAAACTTCTTGCCTCCTACGAGCAGTACTTC
>-|TRBV20-1|TRBD2|TRBJ2-1
CSADREAPFF
TGCAGTGCCGACCGGGAGGCGCCGTTCTTC
>few|TRBV4-1|-|TRBJ2-3
CASMLPLSDTQYF
TGCGCCAGCATGCTCCCCCTTTCAGATACGCAGTATTTT
>few|TRBV6-2/TRBV6-3|TRBD1|TRBJ2-1
CASRTGLGNEQFF
TGTGCCAGCAGGACAGGGCTGGGGAATGAGCAGTTCTTC
>-|TRBV15|TRBD1|TRBJ2-5
CATSPLTQGEVWGGIETQYF
TGTGCCACCAGCCCACTTACACAGGGGGAGGTTTGGGGTGGGATTGAGACCCAGTACTTC
>-|TRBV7-9|-|TRBJ1-2
CASSLERPNYGYTF
TGTGCCAGCAGCTTAGAGCGACCTAACTATGGCTACACCTTC
>many|TRBV2|-|TRBJ1-5
CATSGRNSNQPQHF
TGTGCCACGAGCGGGAGGAATAGCAATCAGCCCCAGCATTTT
>-|TRBV12-3/TRBV12-4|-|TRBJ2-6
CASSRASSGANVLTF
TGTGCCAGCAGCCGAGCGTCCTCTGGGGCCAACGTCCTGACTTTC
>-|TRBV20-1|-|TRBJ2-5
CSAGDMAGTQYF
TGCAGTGCTGGTGACATGGCAGGGACCCAGTACTTC
>-|TRBV4-1|-|TRBJ2-1
CASSQDRRWDEQFF
TGCGCCAGCAGCCAAGATCGCCGGTGGGATGAGCAGTTCTTC
>-|TRBV5-1|-|TRBJ2-2
CASSPLAGSTGELFF
TGCGCCAGCAGCCCCCTCGCGGGGTCCACCGGGGAGCTGTTTTTT
>-|TRBV7-2|-|TRBJ2-7
CASSLTVQNHEQYF
TGTGCCAGCAGCTTAACGGTACAGAACCACGAGCAGTACTTC
>few|TRBV10-3|TRBD1|TRBJ2-7
CAISARDRGSEQYF
TGTGCCATCAGCGCCCGGGACAGGGGATCCGAGCAGTACTTC
>many|TRBV5-1|-|TRBJ2-3
CASSFGRTDTQYF
TGCGCCAGCAGCTTTGGCCGCACAGATACGCAGTATTTT